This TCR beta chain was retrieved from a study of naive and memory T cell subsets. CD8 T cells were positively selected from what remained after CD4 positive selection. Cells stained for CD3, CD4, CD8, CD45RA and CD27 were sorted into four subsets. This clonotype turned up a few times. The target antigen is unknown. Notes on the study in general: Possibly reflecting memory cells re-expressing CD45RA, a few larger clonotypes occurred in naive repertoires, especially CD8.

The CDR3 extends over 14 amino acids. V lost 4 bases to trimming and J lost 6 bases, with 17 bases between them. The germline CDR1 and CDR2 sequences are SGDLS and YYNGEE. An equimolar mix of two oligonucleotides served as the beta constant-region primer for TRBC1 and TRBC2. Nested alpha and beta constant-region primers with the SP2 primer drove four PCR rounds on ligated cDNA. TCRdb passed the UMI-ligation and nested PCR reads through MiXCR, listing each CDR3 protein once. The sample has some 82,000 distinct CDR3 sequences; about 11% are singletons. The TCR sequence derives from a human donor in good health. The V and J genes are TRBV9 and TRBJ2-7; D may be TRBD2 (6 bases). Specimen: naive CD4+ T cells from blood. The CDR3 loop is CASSPGMRGAEQYF. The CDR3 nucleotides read TGTGCCAGCAGCCCAGGGATGCGCGGGGCCGAGCAGTACTTC.